This entry describes one T cell receptor beta chain. The target of this receptor is not known. Within one base of it there is no much larger clone, and no base qualities were kept. In Seattle, one collaborating source enrolled patients while the infection was active and tracked those patients longitudinally over the course of disease. Collaborating institutions collected whole blood in K2EDTA tubes following their own protocols. For TCRbeta analysis, collaborator samples were shipped as frozen whole blood, as isolated PBMCs, or as DNA extracted from either sample type. The immunoSEQ Assay, a bias-controlled multiplex PCR, was used to amplify TCRbeta CDR3 regions from genomic DNA. Under the source paper's analysis protocol: The number of nucleated cells in each sample was estimated by amplification of reference gene primers within the assay. Sequence reads were collapsed and filtered to measure the absolute abundance of every unique TCRbeta CDR3 rearrangement. For each sample, productive Simpson clonality was calculated as the square root of Simpson's diversity index over productive rearrangements. As stored in TCRdb, this immuneACCESS dataset retains in-frame rearrangements with V and J assigned. A fraction of the clones does not appear; measured against another copy, unresolved V genes explain less than half of the discrepancy, and the remainder lacks a known reason. For V, J and clone size, that table is used; D and trimming come from the DNA. The sample yields 250,000 or so clones; around 87% were counted once. The ten biggest clones cover roughly 2.2% of the sample.

The record originates from a study of blood T cell repertoires in COVID-19 (TCRdb year 2020). Turning to the overall study: Samples from collaborators originated in the United States, Italy and Spain and spanned both the acute and convalescent phases of COVID-19. The samples were drawn from the first 160 participants of the ongoing ImmuneRACE study and from 1,254 subjects provided by 6 global collaborators. The sample metadata nearly always contained a de-identified subject ID, COVID-19 status, age in years and sex. Where available, HLA class I and class II types were obtained from metadata supplied by the sample provider rather than from assay-based typing. Subjects who had been exposed to COVID-19, were actively infected with it, or had recovered from it provided the deeply sampled blood TCRbeta repertoires that made up the dataset. The repertoires were released in a freely available public database intended as a resource for research on the immune response to SARS-CoV-2. The prospective study material was composed of cDNA or gDNA derived from T cells, B-cell-depleted T cells, or PBMCs. General conclusions and limits of the study: The quantity of clinical and demographic metadata differed by source and by participant and was supplied without curation.

V lost 3 bases and J lost 4 bases; the stretch between them is 9 bases long. The CDR3, cysteine through phenylalanine, is 13 amino acids long. Left in the record is the CDR3 DNA by itself, 39 bases read in frame from the first base. Sequenced: peripheral blood. The chain was built from TRBV12-3 or TRBV12-4 and TRBJ1-2; the D gene is possibly TRBD1, with 5 bases matching. This TCR derives from a woman aged 55-70 years with COVID-19, enrolled during active disease. CDR3 loop: CASSLAGPYGYTF. The nucleotide sequence is TGTGCCAGCAGTTTGGCAGGGCCCTATGGCTACACCTTC.